This is a list of T cell receptor beta chains from one sample in a study of blood T cell repertoires in COVID-19. TCRdb's table, derived via immunoSEQ multiplex PCR, lists solely in-frame clones and lacks some. This table holds some 220,000 clones, about 79% found once. The specimen sequenced was peripheral blood. The receptors were sampled from a man aged 45 to 65 with active or convalescent COVID-19. Each CDR3 is given with its conserved first and last residue. The order of the fields is clone size, V gene, J gene, D gene, CDR3 DNA, CDR3 protein. A D gene is named only where the DNA matches it firmly. Clone size appears in some rows only: once, few, many, or a class for an expanded clone.

clone_size: -; v_call: TRBV10-1; j_call: TRBJ2-2; d_call: TRBD2; cdr3_nt: TGCGCCGGCCCCGGGTCTAGCGGGTGGGGGAGGAACACCGGGGAGCTGTTTTTT; cdr3_aa: CAGPGSSGWGRNTGELFF
clone_size: -; v_call: TRBV5-1; j_call: TRBJ2-1; d_call: -; cdr3_nt: TGCGCCAGCAGCTCAACCTCCCCTAACGGTGAGCAGTTCTTC; cdr3_aa: CASSSTSPNGEQFF
clone_size: -; v_call: TRBV23-1; j_call: TRBJ2-4; d_call: -; cdr3_nt: TGCGCCAGCATTGGGGCCCTCCTTAGGACCATTCAGTACTTC; cdr3_aa: CASIGALLRTIQYF
clone_size: -; v_call: TRBV7-2; j_call: TRBJ1-2; d_call: -; cdr3_nt: TGTGCCAGCAGCCCCACCTCAACATCTCTCGGCTACACCTTC; cdr3_aa: CASSPTSTSLGYTF
clone_size: -; v_call: TRBV4-1; j_call: TRBJ1-5; d_call: -; cdr3_nt: TGCGCCAGCAGCCGGGACACCAATCAGCCCCAGCATTTT; cdr3_aa: CASSRDTNQPQHF
clone_size: many; v_call: TRBV4-1; j_call: TRBJ1-4; d_call: -; cdr3_nt: TGCGCCAGCAGCCAAGTTGGTCCCGTAGCGGCCAATGAAAAACTGTTTTTT; cdr3_aa: CASSQVGPVAANEKLFF
clone_size: -; v_call: TRBV7-9; j_call: TRBJ2-5; d_call: TRBD2; cdr3_nt: TGTGCCAGCAGCACTATAGCGGGGGGTGGAGAGACCCAGTACTTC; cdr3_aa: CASSTIAGGGETQYF
clone_size: -; v_call: TRBV5-1; j_call: TRBJ1-1; d_call: TRBD1; cdr3_nt: TGCGCCAGCAGCTTCCAGACAGGGAGGCGCGACACTGAAGCTTTCTTT; cdr3_aa: CASSFQTGRRDTEAFF
clone_size: -; v_call: TRBV7-2; j_call: TRBJ1-2; d_call: -; cdr3_nt: TGTGCCAGCAGCTTAGCTGGACATTATGGCTACACCTTC; cdr3_aa: CASSLAGHYGYTF
clone_size: -; v_call: TRBV4-3; j_call: TRBJ1-3; d_call: -; cdr3_nt: TGCGCCAGCAGCCAAGTCTTCGCGGGAAACACCATATATTTT; cdr3_aa: CASSQVFAGNTIYF
clone_size: -; v_call: TRBV5-1; j_call: TRBJ1-1; d_call: TRBD1; cdr3_nt: TGCGCCAGCAGCGCCGGACAGGGAACTGAAGCTTTCTTT; cdr3_aa: CASSAGQGTEAFF
clone_size: -; v_call: TRBV28; j_call: TRBJ2-4; d_call: TRBD1; cdr3_nt: TGTGCCAGCAGTCGGGACAGGCCGGGAAGGGGCAAAAACATTCAGTACTTC; cdr3_aa: CASSRDRPGRGKNIQYF
clone_size: few; v_call: TRBV29-1; j_call: TRBJ2-5; d_call: -; cdr3_nt: TGCAGCGTGGGACACGGGCCCCAAGAGACCCAGTACTTC; cdr3_aa: CSVGHGPQETQYF
clone_size: -; v_call: TRBV7-2; j_call: TRBJ2-1; d_call: TRBD2; cdr3_nt: TGTGCCAGCAGCTTATTCGGGGGGGCTTACAATGAGCAGTTCTTC; cdr3_aa: CASSLFGGAYNEQFF
clone_size: -; v_call: TRBV6-2/TRBV6-3; j_call: TRBJ1-5; d_call: -; cdr3_nt: TGTGCCAGCAGTCCGTCGTTAGTTCAGCCCCAGCATTTT; cdr3_aa: CASSPSLVQPQHF
clone_size: -; v_call: TRBV7-3; j_call: TRBJ2-1; d_call: TRBD2; cdr3_nt: TGTGCCAGCAGCTTACTAGCGGGAGGAGACTACAATGAGCAGTTCTTC; cdr3_aa: CASSLLAGGDYNEQFF
clone_size: -; v_call: TRBV11-2; j_call: TRBJ2-2; d_call: TRBD2; cdr3_nt: TGTGCCAGCAGCTTAGATCCAGCGGGATTAACCGGGGAGCTGTTTTTT; cdr3_aa: CASSLDPAGLTGELFF
clone_size: -; v_call: TRBV29-1; j_call: TRBJ2-6; d_call: -; cdr3_nt: TGCAGCGCCCCTGGCATAAGCTCTGGGGCCAACGTCCTGACTTTC; cdr3_aa: CSAPGISSGANVLTF
clone_size: -; v_call: TRBV9; j_call: TRBJ1-4; d_call: TRBD1; cdr3_nt: TGTGCCAGCAGCGTTCAGGGGTCGGCAGGGGGCTTGGGTGAAAAACTGTTTTTT; cdr3_aa: CASSVQGSAGGLGEKLFF
clone_size: -; v_call: TRBV11-2; j_call: TRBJ2-7; d_call: -; cdr3_nt: TGTGCCAGCAGCTTAGGCAGGGGACAATTCTACGAGCAGTACTTC; cdr3_aa: CASSLGRGQFYEQYF
clone_size: -; v_call: TRBV15; j_call: TRBJ2-3; d_call: -; cdr3_nt: TGTGCCACCAGCAGAGAGGCAGGGGGGCGCACAGATACGCAGTATTTT; cdr3_aa: CATSREAGGRTDTQYF
clone_size: once; v_call: TRBV19; j_call: TRBJ2-2; d_call: -; cdr3_nt: TGTGCCAGTAGCCAGGGCGCCGGGGAGCTGTTTTTT; cdr3_aa: CASSQGAGELFF
clone_size: -; v_call: TRBV7-9; j_call: TRBJ2-2; d_call: -; cdr3_nt: TGTGCCACACAATTTTACACCGGGGAGCTGTTTTTT; cdr3_aa: CATQFYTGELFF